The source of this TCR beta chain is a study of CD4+ T cells in melanoma. Study outcomes and limitations: Diverse differentiation states were reported for melanoma neoantigen-specific CD4+ T cells. CD8+ T cell, macrophage and B cell function reportedly correlated with neoantigen-specific CD4+ T cells.

Comments on this clone: Its antigen is not known.

Clones were read by immunoSEQ multiplex PCR, and TCRdb kept only the in-frame ones, dropping some. Of 120,000 to 150,000 clones in the sample, 85% to 95% are singletons; the top ten hold 1.5% to 1.7%. Germline CDR1 and CDR2: MNHEY and SMNVEV (reference sequence). This CDR3 has 15 residues. V was trimmed by 6 bases and J by 4 bases, leaving 18 bases between them. The clonotype comes from a human donor with melanoma. The chain combines TRBV27 with TRBJ2-5; possibly TRBD1 for D (6 bases). CDR3 sequence reads: CASRPSWGTIETQYF. CDR3 DNA sequence: TGTGCCAGCAGGCCCTCCTGGGGGACAATAGAGACCCAGTACTTC.